The T cell receptor (beta chain) described here comes from a study of blood T cell repertoires in COVID-19. Study at large: There were acute and convalescent COVID-19 samples, and they came from the United States, Italy and Spain.

This CDR3 spans 15 amino acids. The junction had 10 bases not matched to a gene; V was cut back by 4 bases and J by 8 bases. Germline CDR1 and CDR2: LGHNA and YNFKEQ. Per the authors' pipeline: It was from reference gene primer amplification that nucleated cell counts were estimated. Method: immunoSEQ multiplex PCR; TCRdb's copy keeps in-frame clones and lacks some. V, J and clone size were drawn from that table, and D and trimming were deduced from the DNA. The sample lists around 81,000 clones; roughly nine tenths were seen once. V and J are TRBV4-2 and TRBJ2-2, with 7 bases lining up with TRBD2. This sequence originates from a woman aged 55-75 years with acute or convalescent COVID-19. The sample was peripheral blood. The CDR3 here is CASSRTGTTVGELFF. The CDR3 nucleotides are TGTGCCAGCAGCCGGACCGGGACTACCGTGGGGGAGCTGTTTTTT.